These 17 T cell receptor beta chains originate from one sample sequenced in a study of early T cells in non-severe SARS-CoV-2 infection. TCRdb used MiXCR to reprocess the 5' RACE reads, holding one entry per CDR3 protein. The table includes about 49,000 distinct CDR3 sequences, 12% detected once. Material: whole blood, obtained at baseline. The receptors were sampled from an adult who was a healthcare worker with PCR-confirmed SARS-CoV-2 infection or an uninfected control (not recorded which).

By share of the sample, this clonotype is medium-sized (0.01 to 0.1%). The V and J genes are TRBV28 and TRBJ2-7, with TRBD2 matching 7 bases. Germline V lookup: CDR1 MDHEN, CDR2 SYDVKM. CDR3 length equals 14 residues. Trimming at V came to 5 bases and at J to 3 bases, leaving 7 bases not matched to a gene. CDR3 region: CASSLSGPIYEQYF. The CDR3 DNA reads as TGTGCCAGCAGTCTTAGCGGGCCTATCTACGAGCAGTACTTC.

This clonotype occurred a few times. The chain recombines TRBV7-2 with TRBJ2-2, with D unresolved. This CDR3 has 15 residues. In germline, CDR1 is SGHTA, CDR2 FQGNSA. Trimming shortened V by 2 bases and J by 3 bases, and 10 bases separated the two germline ends. CDR3 protein: CASSLKLADTGELFF. The CDR3 DNA is TGTGCCAGCAGCTTAAAATTGGCGGACACCGGGGAGCTGTTTTTT.

This clonotype has a handful of counts. This chain joins TRBV12-3 or TRBV12-4 and TRBJ2-5; TRBD1 aligns across 9 bases. This CDR3 is 14 amino acids long. The V and J ends lost 5 bases and 4 bases, in that order; junction bases with no gene match: 5. The CDR3, as DNA: TGTGCCAGCAGTGCGCACAGGGGGCCAGAGACCCAGTACTTC. Translating gives CASSAHRGPETQYF.

This chain uses TRBV28 with TRBJ2-7; tentative D call: TRBD2 (7 bases). Trimming took off 6 bases at V and 1 base at J, with 16 bases between the two ends. The germline V gene encodes CDR1 MDHEN and CDR2 SYDVKM. This CDR3 is built from 15 residues. The CDR3 region has the DNA TGTGCCAGCAGAACAACGGGGGGCAGATCCTACGAGCAGTACTTC. This translates into CASRTTGGRSYEQYF.

This chain connects TRBV29-1 to TRBJ2-6, with D perhaps TRBD1 (6 bases). Germline CDR1 SQVTM, CDR2 ANQGSEA. This CDR3 is 14 amino acids long. The V end was cut by 6 bases, the J end by 0 bases, with 9 bases between. The CDR3 spells CSVRTASGANVLTF. DNA of the CDR3: TGCAGCGTGAGGACAGCCTCTGGGGCCAACGTCCTGACTTTC.

This clonotype was counted ten times or more. The V gene is TRBV12-5, the J gene TRBJ2-1, with 8 bases fitting TRBD1. The ends lost 2 bases at V and 5 bases at J; junction bases unmatched: 11. Germline CDR1 is LGHNT and CDR2 is FRNRAP. The CDR3 spans 17 residues. As DNA, the CDR3 is TGTGCTAGTGGTTTGTCATTTCGACAGGGGAGGAACAATGAGCAGTTCTTC. Its translation is CASGLSFRQGRNNEQFF.

The chain carries TRBV11-2 and TRBJ2-2; D is possibly TRBD2 (6 bases). CDR1 and CDR2 (germline): SGHAT, FQNNGV. The CDR3 length is 16 residues. The V end was cut by 2 bases, the J end by 3 bases, with 13 bases between. CDR3 sequence reads: CASSLRDLAYTGELFF. CDR3 nucleotide sequence: TGTGCCAGCAGCTTAAGGGACCTAGCGTACACCGGGGAGCTGTTTTTT.

This clonotype was seen many times. The DNA of the CDR3 is TGTGCCACCAGCCCCTCTAGCGGGACACCAGATACGCAGTATTTT. Translated: CATSPSSGTPDTQYF. V usage is TRBV24-1 and J usage is TRBJ2-3; 9 nucleotides match TRBD2. Per germline, CDR1 KGHDR and CDR2 SFDVKD. This CDR3 contains 15 residues. Trimming at V came to 7 bases and at J to 4 bases, leaving 8 bases not matched to a gene.

This chain joins TRBV6-5 and TRBJ2-1; D not certain. CDR3 length: 11 amino acids. Germline V gene data show CDR1 as MNHEY and CDR2 as SVGAGI. Trimming removed 0 bases at V and 9 bases at J, with 3 bases between. The CDR3 DNA sequence: TGTGCCAGCAGTTACTCAAGTGAGCAGTTCTTC. It codes for CASSYSSEQFF.

This chain uses TRBV28 with TRBJ2-5, with D hard to call. Germline CDR1 MDHEN, CDR2 SYDVKM. V was pared by 2 bases and J by 6 bases, with 13 bases between. This CDR3 contains 14 residues. In nucleotides, the CDR3 is TGTGCCAGCAGTTTAGGTCTAGTCGTGAAGACCCAGTACTTC. Translating it yields CASSLGLVVKTQYF.

This clonotype was picked up a small number of times. This chain links TRBV28 with TRBJ1-2, with 7 positions matching TRBD1. The V gene end was trimmed by 3 bases and the J gene end by 8 bases; junction bases not matched to a gene: 6. Germline CDR1 and CDR2: MDHEN and SYDVKM. CDR3 length equals 13 residues. DNA for the CDR3: TGTGCCAGCAGTTTGGAAGACAGGGCCGGCTACACCTTC. Its protein is CASSLEDRAGYTF.

V gene TRBV7-2 combines with J gene TRBJ2-1, with 13 bases lining up with TRBD2. The CDR3 is 15 amino acids. Germline CDR1 SGHTA, CDR2 FQGNSA. J was trimmed by 4 bases and V by 5 bases; bases with no gene match: 2. This CDR3 is CASSLGLAGYNEQFF. The CDR3 nucleotides read TGTGCCAGCAGCCTGGGACTAGCGGGGTACAATGAGCAGTTCTTC.

In this sample, this clonotype turned up many times. J is TRBJ2-7 and V is TRBV28, with 7 bases fitting TRBD1. V was pared by 6 bases and J by 0 bases, with 5 bases of the junction left unmatched. This CDR3 is built from 14 residues. Germline V CDR1 and CDR2: MDHEN, SYDVKM. The CDR3 DNA sequence: TGTGCCAGCAGAGCACAGGGGAGCTCCTACGAGCAGTACTTC. Its protein is CASRAQGSSYEQYF.

This clonotype was counted between two and nine times. The chain carries TRBV7-2 and TRBJ2-7; D is tentatively TRBD1 or TRBD2 (5 bases each). With 7 bases removed from V and 0 bases from J, the gap between germline ends came to 13 bases. The germline V gene has CDR1 SGHTA and CDR2 FQGNSA. This CDR3 is built from 14 residues. This chain's CDR3 is CASTFSGPSYEQYF. The CDR3 bases are TGTGCCAGCACCTTCTCGGGACCCTCCTACGAGCAGTACTTC.

Many counts were recorded for this clonotype. The CDR3 DNA reads as TGTGCCAGCAAACACTTGGCGCGCGAAGCTTTCTTT. Translated, it gives CASKHLAREAFF. J is TRBJ1-1 and V is TRBV7-9; D unclear. V dropped 7 bases and J dropped 8 bases, with 14 bases sitting between them. CDR3 length equals 12 residues. Germline V gene sequence: CDR1 SEHNR, CDR2 FQNEAQ (reference sequence).

This clonotype was recorded many times. V usage is TRBV4-3 and J usage is TRBJ1-1; D not certain. The V end lost 0 bases, the J end lost 4 bases, and 9 bases lay between the germline ends. The CDR3 totals 14 residues. Germline-derived CDR1 and CDR2 are LGHNA and YSLEER. CDR3 sequence: CASSQDTFRTEAFF. DNA of the CDR3: TGCGCCAGCAGCCAAGATACGTTCCGCACTGAAGCTTTCTTT.

The chain links TRBV7-8 to TRBJ1-5; 9 positions match TRBD1. The J segment lost 7 bases and the V segment lost 5 bases, leaving 9 bases of the junction unmatched. The CDR3 has 15 residues. Germline V gene data show CDR1 as SGHVS and CDR2 as FQNEAQ. CDR3 loop: CASSPRQGVRQPQHF. CDR3 nucleotides: TGTGCCAGCAGCCCGCGACAGGGGGTCCGACAGCCCCAGCATTTT.